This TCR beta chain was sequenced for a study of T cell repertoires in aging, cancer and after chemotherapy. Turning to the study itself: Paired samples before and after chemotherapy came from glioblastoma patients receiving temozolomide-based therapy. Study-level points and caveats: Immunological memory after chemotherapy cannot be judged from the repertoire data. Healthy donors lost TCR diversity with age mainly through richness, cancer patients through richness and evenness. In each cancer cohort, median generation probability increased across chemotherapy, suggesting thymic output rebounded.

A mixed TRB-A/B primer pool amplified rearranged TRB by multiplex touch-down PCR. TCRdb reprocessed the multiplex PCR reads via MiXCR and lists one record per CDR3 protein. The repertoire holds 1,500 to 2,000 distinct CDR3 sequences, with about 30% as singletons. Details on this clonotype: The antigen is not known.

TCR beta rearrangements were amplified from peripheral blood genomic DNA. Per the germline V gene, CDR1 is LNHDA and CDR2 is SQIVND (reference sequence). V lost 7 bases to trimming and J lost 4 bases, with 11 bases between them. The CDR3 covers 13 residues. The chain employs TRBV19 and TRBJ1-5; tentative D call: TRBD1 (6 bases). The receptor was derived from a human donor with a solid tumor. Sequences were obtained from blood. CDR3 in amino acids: CASTDSVNQPQHF. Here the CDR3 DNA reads TGTGCCAGTACGGACAGTGTGAATCAGCCCCAGCATTTT.